The sequence of this T cell receptor (beta chain) was determined in a study of blood T cell repertoires in COVID-19. At the level of the study: COVID-19 samples, acute and convalescent, were from the United States, Italy and Spain. The cDNA or gDNA used as material had been derived from T cells, B-cell-depleted T cells, or PBMCs.

This clone was seen a single time. In the authors' methods: Reference gene primer amplification yielded estimated nucleated cell counts. Assay: immunoSEQ multiplex PCR; the TCRdb copy retains only in-frame clones and omits some. Clonal size and the V and J genes are those of that table, whereas D and trimming came from the DNA. Among 150,000 to 200,000 clones, 65% to 90% were seen once, and the ten largest hold approximately 8%. The CDR3 is 14 amino acids. Unmatched junction bases numbered 3, after V lost 3 bases and J lost 4 bases. The germline V gene has CDR1 SGDLS and CDR2 YYNGEE. Sequencing input: peripheral blood. This TCR was sampled from a man aged 55 to 70 with acute or convalescent COVID-19. The chain has TRBV9 and TRBJ2-1; 8 positions agree with TRBD2. The CDR3 is CASSGLAGYNEQFF. The CDR3 nucleotides are TGTGCCAGCAGCGGGCTAGCGGGTTACAATGAGCAGTTCTTC.